This entry is about one TCR beta chain. No antigen is known for it. This record comes from a study of T-cell reconstitution after alpha-beta-depleted transplantation in children. General study points: The origin of high day-60 TCRbeta diversity in some patients lay in surviving recipient T cells and thymic progenitors. One year after transplant, T-cell counts and diversity came mostly from newly produced T cells.

The length of the CDR3 is 16 residues. Unmatched junction bases numbered 10, after V lost 5 bases and J lost 0 bases. The germline V gene has CDR1 DFQATT and CDR2 SNEGSKA (reference sequence). Unique molecular identifiers featured in how the TCRbeta library was prepared. In TCRdb, the PCR reads were re-called with MiXCR into one record per CDR3 protein. The sample lists about 580,000 distinct CDR3 sequences, about 23% occurring once. V and J are TRBV20-1 and TRBJ2-3, with 8 bases identical to TRBD2. The TCR originated in a boy in the first two years of life who had a stem cell transplant for acute myeloid leukemia, so the T cells may come from the graft donor. This material consisted of PBMCs, mostly from graft donor cells, taken 360 days after TCRalphabeta/CD19-depleted stem cell transplant. The CDR3 region is CSAPHWRGASTDTQYF. CDR3 nucleotides: TGCAGTGCTCCCCACTGGCGGGGGGCTAGCACAGATACGCAGTATTTT.